The clone carrying this T cell receptor (beta chain) was detected a few times. What it binds is unknown. The sample comes from a study of CD8+ T cells in alopecia areata. Study at large: Treated patients were dosed with oral tofacitinib, taking 5 to 10 mg twice daily. Treatment with tofacitinib (6 to 18 months) was followed by 6 months off drug.

Findings of the study overall: Clonality in lesional scalp, especially alopecia totalis/universalis, exceeded that of normal scalp.

Germline lookup yields CDR1 KGHSH and CDR2 LQKENI. The CDR3 consists of 12 residues. Trimming cost V 4 bases and J 11 bases, with 14 bases left between them. PBMCs yielded sorted CD4+ and CD8+ T cells. Sequencing used cDNA as its template, made by extracting RNA and reverse transcribing it. Here immunoSEQ multiplex PCR was the method, and the copy in TCRdb shows in-frame clones only, minus some. The table includes some 110,000 clones, under 40% detected once. The sequence was obtained from a human donor with alopecia areata. Sequenced material: CD4+ T cells sorted from blood. The chain carries TRBV18 and TRBJ1-1, with D unclear. The CDR3 region is CASSRLDGWAFF. DNA for the CDR3: TGTGCCAGCTCACGACTGGACGGTTGGGCTTTCTTT. Combining the CDR3 with reference TRBV18 and TRBJ1-1 gives the whole variable domain NAGVMQNPRHLVRRRGQEARLRCSPMKGHSHVYWYRQLPEEGLKFMVYLQKENIIDESGMPKERFSAEFPKEGPSILRIQQVVRGDSAAYFCASSRLDGWAFFGQGTRLTVV.